What follows is one T cell receptor beta chain and its context. Its antigen is unknown. Profiled with immunoSEQ multiplex PCR; TCRdb holds only in-frame clones, not every one. The sample lists roughly 63,000 clones; 57% were seen once. V shed 6 bases and J shed 7 bases, with 12 bases lying between them. The CDR3 extends over 12 amino acids. Germline values: CDR1 MDHEN, CDR2 SYDVKM. This sample was taken from a study of cytotoxic CD8 clonotypes in ibrutinib-treated CLL. Study background: The average sample held approximately 260,000 productive templates and tens of thousands of productive rearrangements. General observations from the study: The study found clonality rose at ibrutinib response, then fell toward baseline at progression.

V and J are TRBV28 and TRBJ1-1, with D possibly being TRBD1 (5 bases). This clonotype originated in a human donor with chronic lymphocytic leukemia. The sequencing here drew on PBMCs, taken after 12 months of ibrutinib treatment. The CDR3 is CASSPETDEAFF. The CDR3 region has the DNA TGTGCCAGCAGCCCTGAGACAGATGAAGCTTTCTTT.